These 14 T cell receptor beta chains were all obtained from the same sample, sequenced in a study of blood T cell repertoires in COVID-19. The assay was immunoSEQ multiplex PCR, and TCRdb's table has in-frame clones only and misses some. This table has approximately 160,000 clones, around 90% appearing once. Sequenced input: peripheral blood. These receptors came from a man in his 60s with active or convalescent COVID-19.

The rearrangement uses TRBV5-1 and TRBJ2-5; a weak D match, TRBD2 (5 bases). Germline CDR1 SGHRS, CDR2 YFSETQ. The ends were cut back, 0 bases at V and 5 bases at J, with 14 bases in the middle. The CDR3 spans 15 residues. CDR3 DNA sequence: TGCGCCAGCAGCTTGGATGTTCTAGCCTGGGAGACCCAGTACTTC. Its protein product is CASSLDVLAWETQYF.

The chain couples TRBV4-2 to TRBJ2-7; TRBD2 matches 11 bases. CDR3 length equals 15 residues. The germline V gene has CDR1 LGHNA and CDR2 YNFKEQ. With 2 bases clipped from V and 2 bases from J, the junction kept 2 bases outside the gene matches. DNA of the CDR3: TGTGCCAGCAGCCAAACTAGCGGGAGCACCTACGAGCAGTACTTC. This translates into CASSQTSGSTYEQYF.

V usage is TRBV18 and J usage is TRBJ1-1; the D is unclear. CDR1 and CDR2 (germline): KGHSH, LQKENI. V lost 2 bases, J lost 4 bases, and 11 bases lay in between. The CDR3 length is 14 residues. CDR3 sequence: CASSPGVGGTEAFF. In nucleotides, the CDR3 is TGTGCCAGCTCACCAGGTGTCGGCGGCACTGAAGCTTTCTTT.

The chain combines TRBV6-4 with TRBJ1-1; D is perhaps TRBD1 (6 bases). The V and J ends lost 3 bases and 0 bases respectively, with 8 bases between them. Germline V gene lookup returns CDR1 MRHNA and CDR2 SNTAGT. This CDR3 has 14 amino acids. The CDR3 DNA follows: TGTGCCAGCAGTGAAGGGGGAATGAACACTGAAGCTTTCTTT. It is translated as CASSEGGMNTEAFF.

This clone showed up just a few times. The CDR3 protein is CASSLFRDTGRSGYTF. CDR3 sequence (DNA): TGTGCCAGCAGTTTATTCCGGGATACCGGGCGTAGTGGCTACACCTTC. The chain couples TRBV27 to TRBJ1-2; D remains unclear. The germline V and J ends were trimmed by 1 base and 7 bases, with 19 bases remaining between them. In germline, CDR1 is MNHEY, CDR2 SMNVEV (reference sequence). The length of the CDR3 is 16 residues.

This sequence joins TRBV6-2 or TRBV6-3 and TRBJ2-1; 8 nucleotides agree with TRBD2. CDR1 is MNHEY, CDR2 SVGEGT, per germline. The CDR3 covers 16 residues. The ends lost 0 bases at V and 7 bases at J; junction bases unmatched: 8. The CDR3 loop reads CASSYSYAGGGNEQFF. The CDR3 DNA sequence: TGTGCCAGCAGTTACTCTTATGCGGGAGGAGGGAATGAGCAGTTCTTC.

CDR3 in DNA: TGTGCCAGCTCACCCAGGGATATTGAAAAACTGTTTTTT. This sequence encodes CASSPRDIEKLFF. The chain couples TRBV18 to TRBJ1-4; TRBD1 might be the D (5 bases). This CDR3 comprises 13 residues. V lost 3 bases, J lost 7 bases, and 9 bases lay in between. Germline V CDR1 and CDR2: KGHSH, LQKENI.

This chain's CDR3 is CSVGGQNQPQHF. In DNA form, the CDR3 reads TGCAGCGTTGGGGGACAGAATCAGCCCCAGCATTTT. The chain links TRBV29-1 to TRBJ1-5; 7 positions match TRBD1. CDR1 SQVTM and CDR2 ANQGSEA come from the germline V gene. V gave up 4 bases and J gave up 4 bases; unmatched junction bases: 1. The CDR3 spans 12 residues.

Written as DNA, the CDR3 is TGTGCCAGCAGCCCGACAGGGGTGGGTAAGCAGCCCCAGCATTTT. Protein product: CASSPTGVGKQPQHF. The rearrangement links TRBV3-1 (or the pseudogene TRBV3-2) to TRBJ1-5, with TRBD1 matching 8 bases. Germline assignment: CDR1 LGHDT and CDR2 YNNKEL (reference sequence). This CDR3 is built from 15 residues. The V and J ends lost 4 bases and 7 bases, in that order; junction bases with no gene match: 9.

The V call is TRBV29-1, the J call TRBJ2-1, with a weak D call TRBD2 (5 bases). In germline, CDR1 is SQVTM, CDR2 ANQGSEA. The CDR3 has 14 amino acids. With 3 bases removed from V and 0 bases from J, the gap between germline ends came to 9 bases. CDR3 nucleotide sequence: TGCAGCGTTGACAGCGGAAGCTCCTACAATGAGCAGTTCTTC. Translating gives CSVDSGSSYNEQFF.

This clone has a single count. The V gene is TRBV3-1 (or the pseudogene TRBV3-2), the J gene TRBJ1-2; maybe TRBD1 (5 bases). This CDR3 spans 14 amino acids. Germline V gene data show CDR1 as LGHDT and CDR2 as YNNKEL (reference sequence). V lost 3 bases and J 8 bases, leaving 16 bases between the germline ends. The CDR3 nucleotides are TGTGCCAGCAGCCACGGAGGGGCAGTTGGCGGCTACACCTTC. Its translation is CASSHGGAVGGYTF.

The CDR3 region has the DNA TGTGCCAGCAGTGTAACAGGATTGAACGAGCAGTACTTC. Its translation is CASSVTGLNEQYF. The chain is built from TRBV2 and TRBJ2-7; TRBD1 might be the D (5 bases). With 4 bases removed from V and 5 bases from J, the gap between germline ends came to 12 bases. This CDR3 spans 13 amino acids. Germline V lookup: CDR1 SNHLY, CDR2 FYNNEI.

The rearrangement uses TRBV7-9 and TRBJ1-4; 7 nucleotides line up with TRBD1. Per the germline V gene, CDR1 is SEHNR and CDR2 is FQNEAQ (reference sequence). The CDR3 sequence is 13 residues long. V lost 5 bases, J lost 7 bases, and 4 bases stayed unmatched. CDR3: CASSGTGAEKLFF. As DNA, the CDR3 is TGTGCCAGCAGCGGAACAGGGGCTGAAAAACTGTTTTTT.

V gene TRBV6-5 combines with J gene TRBJ2-3; 9 positions agree with TRBD2. The V gene's germline CDR1 is MNHEY and CDR2 SVGAGI. CDR3 size: 15 residues. The junction had 5 bases not matched to a gene; V was cut back by 5 bases and J by 2 bases. CDR3 coding DNA: TGTGCCAGCAGTAAGCTAGCGGGGCACACAGATACGCAGTATTTT. Translated, it gives CASSKLAGHTDTQYF.